The sequence of this T cell receptor (beta chain) was determined in a study of early T cells in non-severe SARS-CoV-2 infection. In the study overall: RNA in bulk from unsorted whole blood was sequenced, and chains were unpaired. General study findings and limits: VDJdb-based matching was biased toward anti-spike CD8 responses and missed private and CD4 specificities.

V dropped 3 bases and J dropped 5 bases, with 10 bases sitting between them. CDR3 length: 12 amino acids. CDR1 and CDR2 from the germline V gene are DFQATT and SNEGSKA (reference sequence). Individual cDNA molecules received unique molecular identifiers during library preparation. Each CDR3 protein gets one entry after TCRdb re-called the 5' RACE reads with MiXCR. The sample contains about 46,000 distinct CDR3 sequences, approximately 8.5% of which appear only once. With respect to this clonotype: The target antigen is unknown.

The rearrangement links TRBV20-1 to TRBJ2-5, with D perhaps matching TRBD1 (5 bases). Sequenced: whole blood. The receptor was isolated from an adult who was a healthcare worker with PCR-confirmed SARS-CoV-2 infection or an uninfected control (not recorded which). The CDR3 DNA is TGCAGTGCTAGCCCCAGGGTGGAGACCCAGTACTTC. It yields the protein CSASPRVETQYF.